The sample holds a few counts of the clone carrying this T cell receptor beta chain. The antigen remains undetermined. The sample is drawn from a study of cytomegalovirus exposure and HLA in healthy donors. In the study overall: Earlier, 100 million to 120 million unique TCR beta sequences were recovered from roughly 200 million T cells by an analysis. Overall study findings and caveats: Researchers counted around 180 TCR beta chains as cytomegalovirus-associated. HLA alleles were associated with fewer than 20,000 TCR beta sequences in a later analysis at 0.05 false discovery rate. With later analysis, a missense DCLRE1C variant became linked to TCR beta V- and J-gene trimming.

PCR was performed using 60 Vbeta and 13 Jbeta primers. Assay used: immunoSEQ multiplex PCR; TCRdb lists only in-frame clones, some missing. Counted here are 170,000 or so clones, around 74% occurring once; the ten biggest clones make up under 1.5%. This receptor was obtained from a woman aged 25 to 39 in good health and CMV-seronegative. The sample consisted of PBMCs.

For the CDR3, the DNA is TGTGCCAGCAGTTACCCAAGAGGAGGGCTTCGGGAAAAACTGTTTTTT. As protein: CASSYPRGGLREKLFF. The chain links TRBV6-6 to TRBJ1-4; the D is unclear. The CDR3 covers 16 residues. Germline loops: CDR1 MNHNY, CDR2 SVGAGI (reference sequence). Trimming took off 2 bases at V and 8 bases at J, with 18 bases between the two ends.